The clone carrying this TCR beta chain occurred a few times. Its antigen is unknown. The sample comes from a study of read filtering for tumor transcriptome and immune sequencing. Per the germline V gene, CDR1 is KGHSH and CDR2 is LQKENI. The CDR3 totals 14 residues. Unmatched junction bases numbered 6, after V lost 6 bases and J lost 3 bases. Overall study results and limits: Correlation between methods rose after single-read clonotypes were removed.

From approximately 400 ng of RNA, a library with molecular barcoded alpha/delta and beta/gamma adaptors was made. MiXCR was run by TCRdb on the reads, yielding one entry per CDR3 protein. Found here are approximately 65,000 distinct CDR3 sequences, about 15% of them singletons; the top ten hold around 45%. This TCR came from a donor over 35 with multiple myeloma. The sample comprised a population of CD138-negative cells sorted from bone marrow. V and J are TRBV18 and TRBJ2-7, with 9 bases fitting TRBD2. The CDR3 protein is CASSRVAGDYEQYF. DNA for the CDR3: TGTGCCAGCTCCCGCGTAGCGGGGGACTACGAGCAGTACTTC.